Listed here are 29 T cell receptor beta chains from one sample, sequenced in a study of shared clonotypes between healthy human individuals. This table comes from immunoSEQ multiplex PCR, and its TCRdb copy is limited to in-frame clones, with some not included. Found here are about 1,500,000 clones, roughly 96% of them singletons; the top ten hold approximately 1.1%. The source material was naive CD4+ T cells sorted from blood. The subset is: CD45RA+ positively selected. These receptors came from a man aged 25 to 40 in good health.

J is TRBJ1-5 and V is TRBV19, with D maybe TRBD1 (5 bases). The length of the CDR3 is 15 residues. Trimming cost V 4 bases and J 4 bases, with 14 bases left between them. In germline, CDR1 is LNHDA, CDR2 SQIVND (reference sequence). The CDR3 loop reads CASSNRRQRNQPQHF. In DNA, the CDR3 is TGTGCCAGTAGTAACCGCCGACAGCGTAATCAGCCCCAGCATTTT.

The genes are TRBV2 and TRBJ2-5; 8 nucleotides agree with TRBD1. There are 15 residues in the CDR3. The ends lost 4 bases at V and 3 bases at J; junction bases unmatched: 7. The germline gives CDR1 SNHLY, CDR2 FYNNEI. The DNA for the CDR3 is TGTGCCAGCAGTGTAACGGCAGGGGGCGAAGAGACCCAGTACTTC. It is translated as CASSVTAGGEETQYF.

This rearrangement joins TRBV6-6 to TRBJ2-1; D is uncertain. Germline lookup yields CDR1 MNHNY and CDR2 SVGAGI (reference sequence). Deletions cut 6 bases from V and 10 bases from J, with 7 bases between. The CDR3 runs 10 residues. CDR3 residues: CASRRTEQFF. The CDR3, as DNA: TGTGCCAGCAGGAGGACGGAGCAGTTCTTC.

The chain carries TRBV5-1 and TRBJ2-1; D gene uncertain. The CDR3 covers 16 residues. The ends were cut back, 2 bases at V and 0 bases at J, with 12 bases in the middle. Germline CDR1 and CDR2: SGHRS and YFSETQ. The CDR3 reads CASSFSGRNSYNEQFF. DNA for the CDR3: TGCGCCAGCAGCTTTTCAGGTCGGAACTCCTACAATGAGCAGTTCTTC.

CDR3 in amino acids: CASSQEGPGGSSNQPQHF. The CDR3 DNA reads as TGCGCCAGCAGCCAAGAGGGTCCAGGGGGCTCGTCTAATCAGCCCCAGCATTTT. The chain is built from TRBV4-3 and TRBJ1-5; TRBD1 agrees at 8 bases. V trimming: 0 bases; J trimming: 4 bases; junction bases outside the gene matches: 11. In germline, CDR1 is LGHNA, CDR2 YSLEER. CDR3 length: 18 amino acids.

The chain has TRBV18 and TRBJ2-1; 9 bases align to TRBD2. The V gene's germline CDR1 is KGHSH and CDR2 LQKENI. CDR3 length equals 18 residues. The V and J ends lost 6 bases and 0 bases, in that order; junction bases with no gene match: 12. CDR3 amino acids: CASSPGLAAGSSYNEQFF. CDR3 DNA: TGTGCCAGCTCTCCGGGACTAGCTGCCGGAAGCTCCTACAATGAGCAGTTCTTC.

The chain recombines TRBV6-5 with TRBJ2-7; 8 nucleotides agree with TRBD2. The CDR3 is made up of 14 amino acids. V shed 5 bases, J shed 0 bases, and the junction held 3 bases outside the gene matches. Germline CDR1 is MNHEY and CDR2 is SVGAGI. The CDR3: CASSLSGSSYEQYF. In nucleotides, the CDR3 is TGTGCCAGCAGTCTGAGCGGGAGCTCCTACGAGCAGTACTTC.

The V and J genes are TRBV18 and TRBJ1-2; maybe TRBD1 (5 bases). The CDR3 contains 16 residues. Germline V gene lookup returns CDR1 KGHSH and CDR2 LQKENI. V lost 3 bases and J lost 4, with 18 bases in between. The CDR3 sequence is CASSPTEKVEIYGYTF. In DNA form, the CDR3 reads TGTGCCAGCTCACCGACAGAAAAGGTCGAGATCTATGGCTACACCTTC.

This sequence joins TRBV4-2 and TRBJ1-1; D call uncertain. The germline V and J ends were trimmed by 1 base and 0 bases, with 12 bases remaining between them. Germline V gene lookup returns CDR1 LGHNA and CDR2 YNFKEQ. The CDR3 extends over 16 amino acids. CDR3 sequence: CASSQVKASLNTEAFF. Written as DNA, the CDR3 is TGTGCCAGCAGCCAAGTTAAAGCCAGTTTGAACACTGAAGCTTTCTTT.

The chain combines TRBV6-5 with TRBJ2-2; D is unresolved. The germline V gene encodes CDR1 MNHEY and CDR2 SVGAGI. This CDR3 region has 12 residues. The V gene lost 7 bases and the J gene lost 0 bases, with 3 bases spanning the gap. CDR3: CASNSNTGELFF. Written as DNA, the CDR3 is TGTGCCAGCAACTCGAACACCGGGGAGCTGTTTTTT.

CDR3 amino acids: CASSPKAGTTLNTQYF. CDR3 in DNA: TGTGCCAGCAGCCCGAAAGCCGGGACTACGCTGAATACGCAGTATTTT. This sequence joins TRBV7-8 and TRBJ2-3, with 7 nucleotides matching TRBD2. J was trimmed by 7 bases and V by 5 bases; bases with no gene match: 15. The germline V gene encodes CDR1 SGHVS and CDR2 FQNEAQ. The CDR3 is 16 residues long. Filled out from reference TRBV7-8 and TRBJ2-3, the complete variable domain reads GAGVSQSPRYKVAKRGQDVALRCDPISGHVSLFWYQQALGQGPEFLTYFQNEAQLDKSGLPSDRFFAERPEGSVSTLKIQRTQQEDSAVYLCASSPKAGTTLNTQYFGPGTRLTVL.

J is TRBJ2-1 and V is TRBV7-9; no clear D. Trimming removed 0 bases at V and 6 bases at J, with 9 bases between. The V gene's germline CDR1 is SEHNR and CDR2 FQNEAQ (reference sequence). The CDR3 totals 14 residues. CDR3 in DNA: TGTGCCAGCAGCTTAGCCAGATTCCCCAATGAGCAGTTCTTC. As protein: CASSLARFPNEQFF.

The rearrangement uses TRBV11-3 and TRBJ2-2, with TRBD2 identical over 8 bases. The CDR3 is 15 amino acids. After removal of 5 bases from V and 1 base from J, the junction contained 3 bases not matched to a gene. Germline CDR1 reads SGHNT; CDR2 reads YENEEA. The CDR3 DNA reads as TGTGCCAGCAGCCGGGGACTAGGGAACACCGGGGAGCTGTTTTTT. It encodes CASSRGLGNTGELFF.

The chain carries TRBV15 and TRBJ2-7; tentatively, D is TRBD2 (5 bases). The ends were cut back, 5 bases at V and 2 bases at J, with 16 bases in the middle. The CDR3 extends over 15 amino acids. Germline V CDR1 and CDR2: LNHNV, YYDKDF (reference sequence). The CDR3 DNA sequence: TGTGCCACCAGCGAGAGGAGCGGACCGGCCTACGAGCAGTACTTC. Translated, it gives CATSERSGPAYEQYF.

Written as DNA, the CDR3 is TGTGCTAGTGGTTTCTTTAGCGCTCCAGAAGGAGGGGAGCTGTTTTTT. Encoded protein: CASGFFSAPEGGELFF. This chain connects TRBV12-5 to TRBJ2-2, with TRBD2 as a possible D gene (5 bases). The CDR3 consists of 16 residues. Germline V CDR1 and CDR2: LGHNT, FRNRAP. The V and J ends lost 3 bases and 8 bases respectively, with 19 bases between them.

The chain joins TRBV28 to TRBJ1-2; tentatively, D is TRBD1 (5 bases). Germline CDR1 reads MDHEN; CDR2 reads SYDVKM. Trimming removed 2 bases at V and 6 bases at J, with 10 bases between. This CDR3 spans 13 amino acids. The CDR3 is CASSLATADGYTF. The CDR3 coding sequence is TGTGCCAGCAGTTTAGCGACAGCAGATGGCTACACCTTC.

The rearrangement joins TRBV18 to TRBJ2-7; D may be TRBD1 (5 bases). V gave up 3 bases and J gave up 0 bases, with 9 bases separating them. CDR1 is KGHSH and CDR2 is LQKENI in the germline V gene. This CDR3 contains 14 residues. CDR3 DNA sequence: TGTGCCAGCTCACCGACAGAAAGCTCCTACGAGCAGTACTTC. Translation: CASSPTESSYEQYF.

The chain joins TRBV7-8 to TRBJ2-1; 8 bases agree with TRBD1. Per the germline V gene, CDR1 is SGHVS and CDR2 is FQNEAQ. With 2 bases clipped from V and 1 base from J, the junction kept 10 bases outside the gene matches. This CDR3 contains 18 residues. CDR3 protein: CASSLSRRGHMSYNEQFF. The CDR3 nucleotides are TGTGCCAGCAGCTTATCTCGCAGGGGGCATATGTCCTACAATGAGCAGTTCTTC. Variable domain in full (rest from reference TRBV7-8 and TRBJ2-1): GAGVSQSPRYKVAKRGQDVALRCDPISGHVSLFWYQQALGQGPEFLTYFQNEAQLDKSGLPSDRFFAERPEGSVSTLKIQRTQQEDSAVYLCASSLSRRGHMSYNEQFFGPGTRLTVL.

CDR3 nucleotide sequence: TGTGCCAGCAGTCTAGCGGGGGTTAACAATGAGCAGTTCTTC. Protein: CASSLAGVNNEQFF. J is TRBJ2-1 and V is TRBV7-3; 10 bases are shared with TRBD2. CDR3 length: 14 amino acids. V lost 6 bases, J lost 5 bases, and 4 bases stayed unmatched. The germline gives CDR1 SGHTA, CDR2 FQGTGA. Drawing the rest from reference TRBV7-3 and TRBJ2-1, the complete variable domain is GAGVSQTPSNKVTEKGKYVELRCDPISGHTALYWYRQSLGQGPEFLIYFQGTGAADDSGLPNDRFFAVRPEGSVSTLKIQRTERGDSAVYLCASSLAGVNNEQFFGPGTRLTVL.

CDR3 nucleotide sequence: TGTGCCAGCAGCTTAGATAGGGGGGCAGGAGAGACCCAGTACTTC. Translating it yields CASSLDRGAGETQYF. The chain carries TRBV11-2 and TRBJ2-5; perhaps D is TRBD1 or TRBD2 (6 bases each). Germline loops: CDR1 SGHAT, CDR2 FQNNGV. The CDR3 is made up of 15 amino acids. V was trimmed by 0 bases and J by 4 bases, leaving 12 bases between them.

The CDR3 loop is CASSPLGGGRAYNEQFF. The CDR3 coding sequence is TGTGCCAGCTCACCTCTCGGGGGCGGGAGGGCCTACAATGAGCAGTTCTTC. The V call is TRBV18, the J call TRBJ2-1; 9 nucleotides line up with TRBD2. The V segment lost 3 bases and the J segment 2 bases; nucleotides outside the gene matches: 8. The germline V gene has CDR1 KGHSH and CDR2 LQKENI. The length of the CDR3 is 17 residues.

Points on this clone: This sample includes further DNA sequences coding for the same CDR3. The chain is built from TRBV9 and TRBJ2-3; 8 bases align to TRBD2. The length of the CDR3 is 15 residues. V trimming: 2 bases; J trimming: 1 base; junction bases outside the gene matches: 3. CDR1 and CDR2 (germline): SGDLS, YYNGEE. The CDR3 protein is CASSVGTSGTDTQYF. In DNA, the CDR3 is TGTGCCAGCAGCGTTGGGACTAGTGGCACAGATACGCAGTATTTT.

The chain joins TRBV10-3 to TRBJ1-1; 7 bases agree with TRBD1. The CDR3 is 17 residues long. The germline V gene has CDR1 ENHRY and CDR2 SYGVKD. V shed 0 bases and J 2 bases; nucleotides not matched to a gene: 9. The CDR3 sequence: CAISESGSGGRNTEAFF. CDR3 DNA sequence: TGTGCCATCAGTGAGTCGGGGTCAGGGGGACGAAACACTGAAGCTTTCTTT.

V is TRBV19 and J is TRBJ2-3; no reliable D call. Germline assignment: CDR1 LNHDA and CDR2 SQIVND (reference sequence). Trimming took off 4 bases at V and 5 bases at J, with 16 bases between the two ends. The CDR3 spans 15 residues. The CDR3 region has the DNA TGTGCCAGTAGTACCCAGTTTTTAGGTCGAGATACGCAGTATTTT. It yields the protein CASSTQFLGRDTQYF. Based on the CDR3 plus reference TRBV19 and TRBJ2-3, the full variable domain is DGGITQSPKYLFRKEGQNVTLSCEQNLNHDAMYWYRQDPGQGLRLIYYSQIVNDFQKGDIAEGYSVSREKKESFPLTVTSAQKNPTAFYLCASSTQFLGRDTQYFGPGTRLTVL.

The chain couples TRBV5-1 to TRBJ2-7, with a weak D call TRBD2 (6 bases). This CDR3 is 14 amino acids long. The V gene lost 5 bases and the J gene lost 2 bases, with 14 bases spanning the gap. Germline values: CDR1 SGHRS, CDR2 YFSETQ. CDR3 bases: TGCGCCAGCAGTGGAGGGGTCGAGACCTACGAGCAGTACTTC. It codes for CASSGGVETYEQYF.

The genes are TRBV5-4 and TRBJ2-1, with D perhaps matching TRBD2 (6 bases). The CDR3 covers 15 residues. V lost 1 base and J 3 bases, leaving 11 bases between the germline ends. Germline lookup yields CDR1 SGHNT and CDR2 YYREEE (reference sequence). The CDR3 DNA sequence: TGTGCCAGCAGCTTGCGGGGGAGGAACTACAATGAGCAGTTCTTC. As protein: CASSLRGRNYNEQFF.

V and J are TRBV18 and TRBJ1-1; D unclear. The CDR3 is made up of 14 amino acids. The germline gives CDR1 KGHSH, CDR2 LQKENI. Between the trimmed V and J ends, which lost 1 base and 1 base, there was a span of 7 bases. CDR3 amino acids: CASSPHPENTEAFF. CDR3 bases: TGTGCCAGCTCACCACATCCCGAGAACACTGAAGCTTTCTTT. The full variable domain, in which reference TRBV18 and TRBJ1-1 provide the parts outside the CDR3, is NAGVMQNPRHLVRRRGQEARLRCSPMKGHSHVYWYRQLPEEGLKFMVYLQKENIIDESGMPKERFSAEFPKEGPSILRIQQVVRGDSAAYFCASSPHPENTEAFFGQGTRLTVV.

Here the CDR3 reads CASHGTIADTQYF. The DNA of the CDR3 is TGTGCCAGTCACGGGACTATCGCAGATACGCAGTATTTT. The chain is built from TRBV19 and TRBJ2-3; 7 nucleotides align to TRBD2. Trimming removed 8 bases from V and 4 bases from J; junction bases left unmatched: 6. The CDR3 extends over 13 amino acids. The germline V gene has CDR1 LNHDA and CDR2 SQIVND (reference sequence).

The rearrangement uses TRBV5-4 and TRBJ2-1; TRBD1 is a possible D gene (6 bases). The CDR3 runs to 14 residues. V was cut by 5 bases and J by 3 bases, with 12 bases left in between. Germline CDR1 SGHNT, CDR2 YYREEE (reference sequence). The CDR3 DNA sequence: TGTGCCAGCAGGAGGGACAACCTCTACAATGAGCAGTTCTTC. It is translated as CASRRDNLYNEQFF.